This T cell receptor beta chain was captured in a study of T cell changes during pregnancy in multiple sclerosis. Libraries were prepared by immunoSEQ multiplex PCR; TCRdb keeps only in-frame clonotypes and omits some of them. The data show about 80,000 clones, 92% seen once. The sample consisted of peripheral blood, taken before pregnancy. This TCR was recovered from a female donor with multiple sclerosis, enrolled in a pregnancy study.

Written as DNA, the CDR3 is TGTGCCAGCAGCTTAAACAGGGTGGGTGAGCAGTTCTTC. Translating gives CASSLNRVGEQFF. The chain couples TRBV13 to TRBJ2-1; TRBD1 might be the D (6 bases). This CDR3 contains 13 residues. Trimming took off 2 bases at V and 9 bases at J, with 11 bases between the two ends. Looked up from germline, CDR1 is PRHDT and CDR2 is FYEKMQ (reference sequence).